This is a list of T cell receptor beta chains from one sample in a study of cytomegalovirus exposure and HLA in healthy donors. TCRdb keeps only in-frame clones here, not all; method: immunoSEQ multiplex PCR. The sample features about 79,000 clones, with 4.6% in its top ten. The sample taken for sequencing was PBMCs. The receptors derive from a man aged 25-40 years in good health and CMV-seronegative. The CDR3 runs from the conserved cysteine through the conserved F or W. A D gene is named only where the DNA matches it firmly.

V	D	J	CDR3	DNA
TRBV9	.	TRBJ1-5	CASSLGREQPQHF	TGTGCCAGCAGCTTAGGGAGGGAGCAGCCCCAGCATTTT
TRBV7-8	.	TRBJ2-5	CASGVGRRETQYF	TGTGCCAGCGGGGTGGGGAGGAGGGAGACCCAGTACTTC
TRBV6-6	TRBD1	TRBJ2-7	CASSYQTGVGSYEQYF	TGTGCCAGCAGTTACCAGACAGGGGTGGGCTCCTACGAGCAGTACTTC
TRBV7-9	TRBD2	TRBJ2-7	CASSKGPGLAVPGEQYF	TGTGCCAGCAGCAAAGGGCCGGGACTAGCGGTCCCTGGCGAGCAGTACTTC
TRBV6-1	.	TRBJ2-7	CASSLRRYEQYF	TGTGCCAGCAGCCTCAGGCGTTACGAGCAGTACTTC
TRBV11-2	.	TRBJ1-2	CASSLVTGYGYTF	TGTGCCAGCAGCTTAGTGACAGGTTATGGCTACACCTTC
TRBV10-3	TRBD1	TRBJ1-1	CAISRDRENTEAFF	TGTGCCATCAGTAGGGACAGGGAGAACACTGAAGCTTTCTTT
TRBV18	.	TRBJ1-2	CASSPVTTGNQNGYTF	TGTGCCAGCTCACCCGTAACAACAGGGAATCAGAATGGCTACACCTTC
TRBV7-2	TRBD2	TRBJ2-2	CASHSGINTGELFF	TGTGCCAGTCATAGCGGGATTAACACCGGGGAGCTGTTTTTT
TRBV7-2	.	TRBJ2-7	CASSLVRASYEQYF	TGTGCCAGCAGCTTAGTCAGGGCATCCTACGAGCAGTACTTC
TRBV5-5	.	TRBJ1-2	CASSLGQLGDYGYTF	TGTGCCAGCAGCTTGGGTCAACTTGGTGACTATGGCTACACCTTC
TRBV2	.	TRBJ1-1	CASSEAPFQGTEAFF	TGTGCCAGCAGTGAAGCCCCCTTCCAGGGAACTGAAGCTTTCTTT
TRBV5-4	TRBD1	TRBJ1-2	CASSLGQGNYGYTF	TGTGCCAGCAGCCTAGGACAGGGGAACTATGGCTACACCTTC
TRBV4-3	.	TRBJ2-2	CASSQDSHTGELFF	TGCGCCAGCAGCCAAGATAGTCACACCGGGGAGCTGTTTTTT
TRBV6-1	TRBD2	TRBJ2-7	CASSEEPSGSEYF	TGTGCCAGCAGTGAAGAGCCTAGCGGGTCCGAGTACTTC
TRBV4-1	.	TRBJ1-5	CASSQGRGFSSNQPQHF	TGCGCCAGCAGCCAAGGCAGGGGTTTCAGTTCCAATCAGCCCCAGCATTTT
TRBV6-5	.	TRBJ1-5	CASSLRIDQPQHF	TGTGCCAGCAGTTTGAGGATTGATCAGCCCCAGCATTTT
TRBV18	.	TRBJ2-1	CASSPGTGAYNEQFF	TGTGCCAGCTCCCCCGGGACGGGAGCCTACAATGAGCAGTTCTTC
TRBV9	.	TRBJ1-5	CASSVDGDGPQHF	TGTGCCAGCAGCGTAGATGGAGATGGGCCCCAGCATTTT
TRBV19	.	TRBJ1-5	CASSWADSNQPQHF	TGTGCCAGTAGTTGGGCAGATAGCAATCAGCCCCAGCATTTT
TRBV5-6	.	TRBJ2-1	CASSPLVSPYNEQFF	TGTGCCAGCAGCCCCCTAGTATCCCCCTACAATGAGCAGTTCTTC
TRBV10-2	.	TRBJ1-2	CASSDLDRYDYGYTF	TGCGCCAGCAGTGACTTGGACAGATACGACTATGGCTACACCTTC
TRBV10-2	.	TRBJ1-3	CASSELADTIYF	TGCGCCAGCAGTGAGTTGGCAGACACCATATATTTT
TRBV29-1	TRBD2	TRBJ2-3	CSVAGGYTDTQYF	TGCAGTGTAGCGGGAGGGTACACAGATACGCAGTATTTT
TRBV10-3	.	TRBJ1-6	CAIRGRGFEDSPLHF	TGTGCCATCAGAGGACGGGGGTTTGAGGATTCACCCCTCCACTTT
TRBV19	TRBD2	TRBJ2-2	CASSIHSGGNTGELFF	TGTGCCAGTAGTATACATAGCGGGGGGAACACCGGGGAGCTGTTTTTT
TRBV9	TRBD2	TRBJ2-1	CASSVGASGTYEQFF	TGTGCCAGCAGCGTAGGGGCTAGCGGGACTTATGAGCAGTTCTTC
TRBV10-1	TRBD2	TRBJ2-2	CASSARGREGSTGELFF	TGCGCCAGCAGTGCGAGAGGGAGGGAAGGCAGCACCGGGGAGCTGTTTTTT
TRBV6-5	.	TRBJ1-2	CASSYLRAGEGYTF	TGTGCCAGCAGTTACTTGAGGGCAGGGGAAGGCTACACCTTC
TRBV19	TRBD2	TRBJ2-2	CASSLRAGANTGELFF	TGTGCCAGTAGTCTTAGAGCGGGAGCGAACACCGGGGAGCTGTTTTTT
TRBV5-1	.	TRBJ1-2	CASSSRGLQSNYGYTF	TGCGCCAGCAGCTCGCGGGGCCTACAATCTAACTATGGCTACACCTTC
TRBV5-1	TRBD1	TRBJ1-1	CASSLFLQGGNIEAFF	TGCGCCAGCAGCTTGTTTTTACAGGGGGGAAACATTGAAGCTTTCTTT
TRBV6-1	TRBD1	TRBJ2-7	CASSSGTGYTYEQYF	TGTGCCAGCAGCAGCGGGACAGGGTACACCTACGAGCAGTACTTC
TRBV6-6	.	TRBJ2-7	CASSFAGPTYEQYF	TGTGCCAGCAGTTTCGCGGGACCCACCTACGAGCAGTACTTC
TRBV6-1	TRBD1	TRBJ2-7	CASKKEVGGGYEQYF	TGTGCCAGCAAAAAGGAAGTAGGGGGCGGCTACGAGCAGTACTTC
TRBV7-2	TRBD2	TRBJ2-7	CASSPGSGRRYF	TGTGCCAGCAGCCCTGGAAGCGGGAGAAGGTACTTC
TRBV7-6	.	TRBJ1-5	CASSLLGRTGPQHF	TGTGCCAGCAGCTTATTAGGAAGAACAGGGCCCCAGCATTTT
TRBV5-4	TRBD1	TRBJ2-7	CASSPSGDRGNEQYF	TGTGCCAGCAGCCCCTCAGGGGACAGGGGAAACGAGCAGTACTTC
TRBV4-1	.	TRBJ2-2	CASSEGGGVPGTGELFF	TGCGCCAGCAGCGAAGGAGGAGGTGTTCCGGGCACCGGGGAGCTGTTTTTT
TRBV6-6	TRBD1	TRBJ2-7	CASRGQGLTYEQYF	TGTGCCAGCCGGGGACAGGGGTTGACCTACGAGCAGTACTTC
TRBV5-6	.	TRBJ1-2	CASNWGQRVNYGYTF	TGTGCCAGCAACTGGGGCCAGCGCGTTAACTATGGCTACACCTTC
TRBV6-1	TRBD1	TRBJ2-7	CASKRSGTGGEQYF	TGTGCCAGCAAACGTTCCGGGACAGGGGGCGAGCAGTACTTC
TRBV2	.	TRBJ1-6	CASSESGFDRSSYNSPLHF	TGTGCCAGCAGTGAATCGGGATTCGACCGGAGCTCCTATAATTCACCCCTCCACTTT
TRBV5-1	TRBD1	TRBJ2-1	CASSLAPGQGPYNEQFF	TGCGCCAGCAGCTTGGCCCCCGGACAGGGGCCCTACAATGAGCAGTTCTTC
TRBV7-9	.	TRBJ1-1	CASSLTAAPTEAFF	TGTGCCAGCAGCTTGACCGCGGCGCCCACTGAAGCTTTCTTT
TRBV9	TRBD1	TRBJ1-2	CASSARGTGYGGYTF	TGTGCCAGCAGCGCCAGAGGGACAGGGTATGGTGGCTACACCTTC
TRBV29-1	TRBD1	TRBJ1-2	CSVEETGVGYTF	TGCAGCGTTGAAGAGACAGGGGTTGGCTACACCTTC
TRBV7-6	.	TRBJ1-5	CASSLGQGGQPQHF	TGTGCCAGCAGCTTAGGCCAGGGTGGTCAGCCCCAGCATTTT
TRBV28	.	TRBJ2-5	CASSYGGDQETQYF	TGTGCCAGCAGTTATGGAGGAGACCAAGAGACCCAGTACTTC
TRBV27	.	TRBJ2-4	CASSTRQGTKNIQYF	TGTGCCAGCAGTACCCGGCAGGGAACCAAAAACATTCAGTACTTC
TRBV2	.	TRBJ2-7	CASSEGGTGLYEQYF	TGTGCCAGCAGTGAGGGGGGGACAGGACTCTACGAGCAGTACTTC
TRBV10-3	TRBD1	TRBJ1-4	CAISGGREGTGGSATNEKLFF	TGTGCCATCAGTGGGGGGCGCGAAGGGACAGGGGGATCCGCAACTAATGAAAAACTGTTTTTT
TRBV7-3	TRBD2	TRBJ2-1	CASSPLASGGNEQFF	TGTGCCAGCAGCCCCCTTGCTAGCGGGGGGAATGAGCAGTTCTTC